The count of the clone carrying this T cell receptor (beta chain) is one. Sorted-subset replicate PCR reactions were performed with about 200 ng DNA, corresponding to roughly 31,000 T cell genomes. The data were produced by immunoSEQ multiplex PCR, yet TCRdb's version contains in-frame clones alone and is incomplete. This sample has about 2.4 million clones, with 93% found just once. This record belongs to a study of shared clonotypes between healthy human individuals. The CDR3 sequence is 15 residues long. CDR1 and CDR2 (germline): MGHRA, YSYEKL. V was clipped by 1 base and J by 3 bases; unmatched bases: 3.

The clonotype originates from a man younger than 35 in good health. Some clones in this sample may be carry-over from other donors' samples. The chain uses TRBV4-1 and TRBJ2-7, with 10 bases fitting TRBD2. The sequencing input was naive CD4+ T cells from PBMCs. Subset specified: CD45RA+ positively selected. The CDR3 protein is CASSQARTSGYEQYF. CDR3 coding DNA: TGCGCCAGCAGCCAAGCCAGGACTAGCGGCTACGAGCAGTACTTC.